Each of the 31 T cell receptor beta chains below was sequenced from the same sample in a study of T cell changes during pregnancy in multiple sclerosis. Profiling relied on immunoSEQ multiplex PCR, and the TCRdb table lists in-frame clones only, not all of them. The sample holds approximately 41,000 clones, 94% seen once. The source material was CD8+ T cells from peripheral blood mononuclear cells, sampled in the third trimester of pregnancy. Receptors originate from a female donor with multiple sclerosis, enrolled in a pregnancy study.

The chain has TRBV29-1 and TRBJ2-1, with 7 nucleotides matching TRBD1. Germline V gene sequence: CDR1 SQVTM, CDR2 ANQGSEA. CDR3 length: 12 residues. After removal of 5 bases from V and 8 bases from J, the junction contained 6 bases not matched to a gene. CDR3: CSVLIGGYEQFF. In DNA form, the CDR3 reads TGCAGCGTTTTAATAGGGGGCTATGAGCAGTTCTTC.

The CDR3 loop is CATSLLSYNEQFF. CDR3 nucleotide sequence: TGTGCCACCAGCCTCCTGTCCTACAATGAGCAGTTCTTC. This chain links TRBV15 with TRBJ2-1; D is uncertain. Trimming shortened V by 5 bases and J by 1 base, and 6 bases separated the two germline ends. This CDR3 region has 13 residues. The germline V gene encodes CDR1 LNHNV and CDR2 YYDKDF (reference sequence).

This chain connects TRBV28 to TRBJ1-2, with TRBD1 identical over 8 bases. This CDR3 is built from 15 residues. The germline V gene encodes CDR1 MDHEN and CDR2 SYDVKM. The ends lost 2 bases at V and 4 bases at J; junction bases unmatched: 6. Written as DNA, the CDR3 is TGTGCCAGCAGTTTAGCCGGGCAGGGGGCCTATGGCTACACCTTC. Translating it yields CASSLAGQGAYGYTF.

V and J are TRBV9 and TRBJ1-1, with a weak D call TRBD1 (5 bases). Germline assignment: CDR1 SGDLS and CDR2 YYNGEE. The CDR3 is made up of 15 amino acids. Between the trimmed V and J ends, which lost 2 bases and 1 base, there was a span of 12 bases. CDR3 nucleotide sequence: TGTGCCAGCAGCGTCACAGGAGCCGGGAACACTGAAGCTTTCTTT. Translated: CASSVTGAGNTEAFF.

The rearrangement uses TRBV7-6 and TRBJ1-5; TRBD1 agrees at 9 bases. V lost 1 base to trimming and J lost 1 base; unmatched junction nucleotides: 5. There are 17 residues in the CDR3. Germline CDR1 and CDR2: SGHVS and FNYEAQ. The CDR3 here is CASSLGQGQGSNQPQHF. The CDR3 DNA is TGTGCCAGCAGCTTAGGCCAGGGACAGGGAAGCAATCAGCCCCAGCATTTT.

The chain couples TRBV5-4 to TRBJ2-6, with 8 nucleotides matching TRBD1. With 3 bases clipped from V and 0 bases from J, the junction kept 8 bases outside the gene matches. Looked up from germline, CDR1 is SGHNT and CDR2 is YYREEE (reference sequence). The CDR3 covers 18 residues. The CDR3 here is CASSSLRTGISGANVLTF. Written as DNA, the CDR3 is TGTGCCAGCAGCTCCCTAAGGACAGGGATCTCTGGGGCCAACGTCCTGACTTTC.

The rearrangement links TRBV27 to TRBJ1-2, with 11 bases matching TRBD1. V lost 8 bases and J lost 7; bases outside the gene matches: 3. Looked up from germline, CDR1 is MNHEY and CDR2 is SMNVEV (reference sequence). The CDR3 has 12 amino acids. The CDR3 region is CASRTGGSGYTF. The CDR3, as DNA: TGTGCCAGCCGGACAGGGGGCTCTGGCTACACCTTC.

This clone is a singleton in its sample. The chain recombines TRBV7-9 with TRBJ2-7; D is unclear. This CDR3 comprises 13 residues. Per germline, CDR1 SEHNR and CDR2 FQNEAQ (reference sequence). V was cut by 5 bases and J by 3 bases, with 11 bases left in between. This CDR3 is CASSRPLVYEQYF. The CDR3 nucleotides are TGTGCCAGCAGCCGCCCCCTAGTCTACGAGCAGTACTTC.

CDR3 region: CASSLVGQVEDEQYF. The CDR3 region has the DNA TGCGCCAGCAGCTTGGTAGGACAGGTAGAGGACGAGCAGTACTTC. The rearrangement links TRBV5-1 to TRBJ2-7, with 7 bases aligning to TRBD1. The ends lost 0 bases at V and 5 bases at J; junction bases unmatched: 8. CDR1 is SGHRS and CDR2 is YFSETQ in the germline V gene. The CDR3 is made up of 15 amino acids. Supplemented by reference TRBV5-1 and TRBJ2-7, the full variable domain reads KAGVTQTPRYLIKTRGQQVTLSCSPISGHRSVSWYQQTPGQGLQFLFEYFSETQRNKGNFPGRFSGRQFSNSRSEMNVSTLELGDSALYLCASSLVGQVEDEQYFGPGTRLTVT.

The rearrangement links TRBV6-6 to TRBJ1-3; D unclear. The V gene's germline CDR1 is MNHNY and CDR2 SVGAGI (reference sequence). V was trimmed by 10 bases and J by 0 bases, leaving 4 bases between them. This CDR3 has 11 amino acids. CDR3 residues: CATLSGNTIYF. The CDR3 DNA reads TGTGCCACCCTCTCTGGAAACACCATATATTTT.

The rearrangement joins TRBV28 to TRBJ1-1, with 9 nucleotides matching TRBD1. This CDR3 is built from 16 residues. V lost 6 bases and J lost 0; bases outside the gene matches: 8. Germline values: CDR1 MDHEN, CDR2 SYDVKM. The CDR3 nucleotides read TGTGCCAGCAGCTGGGACAGGGAAGAGGTGAACACTGAAGCTTTCTTT. Translating gives CASSWDREEVNTEAFF. The whole variable domain, filled in from reference TRBV28 and TRBJ1-1, reads DVKVTQSSRYLVKRTGEKVFLECVQDMDHENMFWYRQDPGLGLRLIYFSYDVKMKEKGDIPEGYSVSREKKERFSLILESASTNQTSMYLCASSWDREEVNTEAFFGQGTRLTVV.

The chain links TRBV27 to TRBJ2-1; 8 positions agree with TRBD1. This CDR3 has 14 residues. V shed 3 bases, J shed 6 bases, and the junction held 4 bases outside the gene matches. From germline, CDR1 is MNHEY and CDR2 SMNVEV (reference sequence). DNA for the CDR3: TGTGCCAGCAGTTTGGGACAGGTTACCAATGAGCAGTTCTTC. This encodes CASSLGQVTNEQFF.

The genes are TRBV2 and TRBJ2-5; 7 nucleotides match TRBD1. The trim removed 2 bases at V and 0 bases at J, leaving 6 bases unmatched. CDR3 length: 16 amino acids. Germline V CDR1 and CDR2: SNHLY, FYNNEI. Written as DNA, the CDR3 is TGTGCCAGCAGTGAATGGGGGACAGCCTACCAAGAGACCCAGTACTTC. Translating gives CASSEWGTAYQETQYF.

The chain employs TRBV7-9 and TRBJ2-7; 10 nucleotides align to TRBD1. Germline V gives CDR1 SEHNR, CDR2 FQNEAQ (reference sequence). Germline trimming cut 3 bases from V and 3 bases from J; bases unmatched to any gene: 2. This CDR3 has 14 amino acids. As DNA, the CDR3 is TGTGCCAGCAGCTTGACAGGGGGCGTCTACGAGCAGTACTTC. It specifies CASSLTGGVYEQYF.

The chain links TRBV6-5 to TRBJ2-7; D might be TRBD2 (5 bases). The CDR3 runs to 14 residues. Germline-derived CDR1 and CDR2 are MNHEY and SVGAGI. V shed 0 bases and J shed 3 bases, with 9 bases lying between them. For the CDR3, the DNA is TGTGCCAGCAGTTACTCGAGAGACTACTACGAGCAGTACTTC. Its protein is CASSYSRDYYEQYF.

V is TRBV5-8 and J is TRBJ1-5; D possibly corresponds to TRBD1 (5 bases). Germline V gene sequence: CDR1 SGHTS, CDR2 YDEGEE. V was shortened by 0 bases and J by 5 bases, with 6 bases between the two germline ends. CDR3 length equals 13 residues. CDR3 protein: CASSLARDQPQHF. The CDR3 DNA reads as TGTGCCAGCAGCTTGGCCAGGGATCAGCCCCAGCATTTT.

The chain links TRBV28 to TRBJ2-7, with 7 bases identical to TRBD2. After removal of 6 bases from V and 0 bases from J, the junction contained 2 bases not matched to a gene. The CDR3 extends over 13 amino acids. Germline V CDR1 and CDR2: MDHEN, SYDVKM. CDR3: CASRQRGSYEQYF. In DNA form, the CDR3 reads TGTGCCAGCAGACAGCGGGGCTCCTACGAGCAGTACTTC.

The V gene is TRBV27, the J gene TRBJ2-7; 9 positions agree with TRBD1. This CDR3 is built from 16 residues. With V trimmed by 4 bases and J by 6 bases, 13 bases remained unmatched. The germline V gene encodes CDR1 MNHEY and CDR2 SMNVEV (reference sequence). The CDR3 sequence is CASSSPHATGGGEQYF. The CDR3, as DNA: TGTGCCAGCAGTTCCCCCCACGCGACAGGGGGAGGCGAGCAGTACTTC.

This clone was observed once. V gene TRBV19 combines with J gene TRBJ1-5; no clear D gene. Germline lookup yields CDR1 LNHDA and CDR2 SQIVND (reference sequence). This CDR3 region has 16 residues. The ends were cut back, 1 base at V and 3 bases at J, with 13 bases in the middle. CDR3 DNA sequence: TGTGCCAGTAGTATAGGAAGTCCAGAATTCAATCAGCCCCAGCATTTT. It encodes CASSIGSPEFNQPQHF.

This rearrangement joins TRBV5-6 to TRBJ1-2; 8 nucleotides line up with TRBD1. Germline trimming cut 3 bases from V and 5 bases from J; bases unmatched to any gene: 9. The CDR3 contains 15 residues. Germline V lookup: CDR1 SGHDT, CDR2 YYEEEE. The DNA for the CDR3 is TGTGCCAGCAGCTCCGGACAGGGAGCGGGGTATGGCTACACCTTC. Residues: CASSSGQGAGYGYTF. The full variable domain, its missing parts supplied by reference TRBV5-6 and TRBJ1-2, is DAGVTQSPTHLIKTRGQQVTLRCSPKSGHDTVSWYQQALGQGPQFIFQYYEEEERQRGNFPDRFSGHQFPNYSSELNVNALLLGDSALYLCASSSGQGAGYGYTFGSGTRLTVV.

The chain links TRBV28 to TRBJ2-1, with D unresolved. The V gene's germline CDR1 is MDHEN and CDR2 SYDVKM. V lost 6 bases and J 0 bases, leaving 15 bases between the germline ends. The CDR3 loop spans 16 amino acids. CDR3 coding DNA: TGTGCCAGCAGCTCCCTAGATAGTAGCTCCTACAATGAGCAGTTCTTC. This gives the protein CASSSLDSSSYNEQFF.

CDR3 coding DNA: TGTGCCAGTAGACCCGGGACAGGCACTGAAGCTTTCTTT. Translated: CASRPGTGTEAFF. The rearrangement links TRBV19 to TRBJ1-1; TRBD1 agrees at 8 bases. The CDR3 totals 13 residues. The V and J ends lost 6 bases and 4 bases, in that order; junction bases with no gene match: 4. Germline CDR1 is LNHDA and CDR2 is SQIVND (reference sequence).

CDR3 in DNA: TGTGCCAGCACCCCTCCCCAGGGGGTCGAGCAGTACTTC. Translation: CASTPPQGVEQYF. V and J are TRBV6-1 and TRBJ2-7; 7 nucleotides line up with TRBD1. Germline-derived CDR1 and CDR2 are MNHNS and SASEGT. The ends lost 7 bases at V and 6 bases at J; junction bases unmatched: 9. CDR3 length equals 13 residues.

This chain uses TRBV9 with TRBJ2-2; D is perhaps TRBD1 (6 bases). The germline CDR1 and CDR2 sequences are SGDLS and YYNGEE. V lost 4 bases and J 8 bases, leaving 9 bases between the germline ends. The CDR3 loop spans 12 amino acids. CDR3: CASSLGQGELFF. CDR3 coding DNA: TGTGCCAGCAGCCTCGGACAGGGGGAGCTGTTTTTT.

The V gene is TRBV9, the J gene TRBJ2-1, with 10 bases identical to TRBD1. CDR3 length: 13 amino acids. Germline assignment: CDR1 SGDLS and CDR2 YYNGEE. The V segment lost 3 bases and the J segment 7 bases; nucleotides outside the gene matches: 1. The chain's CDR3 is CASSGQGANEQFF. CDR3 in DNA: TGTGCCAGCAGCGGACAGGGGGCAAATGAGCAGTTCTTC.

V and J are TRBV18 and TRBJ2-1; 9 nucleotides align to TRBD2. Germline CDR1 reads KGHSH; CDR2 reads LQKENI. V dropped 2 bases and J dropped 4; count of bases not matched to a gene: 12. This CDR3 is built from 18 residues. The CDR3 reads CASSPNTLSGRRYNEQFF. For the CDR3, the DNA is TGTGCCAGCTCACCAAATACCTTGAGCGGGAGGAGGTACAATGAGCAGTTCTTC.

The chain recombines TRBV19 with TRBJ2-5; 7 nucleotides align to TRBD2. J gave up 5 bases and V 6 bases, and 12 bases lay outside the gene matches. The CDR3 loop spans 15 amino acids. Germline CDR1 is LNHDA and CDR2 is SQIVND (reference sequence). The chain's CDR3 is CASRRDYLPGETQYF. The CDR3 DNA is TGTGCCAGTAGACGGGACTACCTCCCCGGGGAGACCCAGTACTTC.

The chain carries TRBV28 and TRBJ2-1; D unclear. V gave up 1 base and J gave up 9 bases, with 10 bases separating them. CDR1 and CDR2 from the germline V gene are MDHEN and SYDVKM. This CDR3 is 13 amino acids long. The CDR3: CASSLSRDSEQFF. The CDR3 DNA reads TGTGCCAGCAGTTTATCACGCGATAGTGAGCAGTTCTTC.

This clone appeared once. The chain couples TRBV7-9 to TRBJ2-3, with 10 positions matching TRBD2. The germline V gene encodes CDR1 SEHNR and CDR2 FQNEAQ (reference sequence). The CDR3 is 15 residues long. After removal of 7 bases from V and 3 bases from J, the junction contained 7 bases not matched to a gene. The CDR3 is CASIQTSGLTDTQYF. CDR3 bases: TGTGCCAGCATCCAGACTAGCGGGTTGACAGATACGCAGTATTTT.

The chain links TRBV7-6 to TRBJ1-1; D possibly corresponds to TRBD1 (5 bases). CDR1 is SGHVS, CDR2 FNYEAQ, per germline. V was clipped by 3 bases and J by 4 bases, with 15 bases between them. The CDR3 totals 15 residues. For the CDR3, the DNA is TGTGCCAGCAGCTTTACCACTTCGGGGGGCACTGAAGCTTTCTTT. The encoded protein is CASSFTTSGGTEAFF. Based on the CDR3 plus reference TRBV7-6 and TRBJ1-1, the full variable domain is GAGVSQSPRYKVTKRGQDVALRCDPISGHVSLYWYRQALGQGPEFLTYFNYEAQQDKSGLPNDRFSAERPEGSISTLTIQRTEQRDSAMYRCASSFTTSGGTEAFFGQGTRLTVV.

The chain is built from TRBV7-3 and TRBJ2-7; a weak D match, TRBD1 (6 bases). V shed 2 bases and J shed 9 bases, with 11 bases lying between them. This CDR3 has 12 residues. Per the germline V gene, CDR1 is SGHTA and CDR2 is FQGTGA. Written as DNA, the CDR3 is TGTGCCAGCAGCTTAGATGGGGACACGCAGTACTTC. This sequence encodes CASSLDGDTQYF.